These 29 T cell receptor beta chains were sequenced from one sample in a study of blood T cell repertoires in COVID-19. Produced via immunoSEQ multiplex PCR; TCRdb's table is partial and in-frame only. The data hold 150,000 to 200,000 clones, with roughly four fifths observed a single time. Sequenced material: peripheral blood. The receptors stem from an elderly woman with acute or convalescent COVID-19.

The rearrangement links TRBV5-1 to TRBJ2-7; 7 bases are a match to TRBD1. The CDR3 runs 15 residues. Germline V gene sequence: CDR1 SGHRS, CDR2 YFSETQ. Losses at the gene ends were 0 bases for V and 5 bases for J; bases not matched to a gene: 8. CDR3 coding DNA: TGCGCCAGCAGCTTGGATCTGACAGGGTTTGACGAGCAGTACTTC. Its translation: CASSLDLTGFDEQYF.

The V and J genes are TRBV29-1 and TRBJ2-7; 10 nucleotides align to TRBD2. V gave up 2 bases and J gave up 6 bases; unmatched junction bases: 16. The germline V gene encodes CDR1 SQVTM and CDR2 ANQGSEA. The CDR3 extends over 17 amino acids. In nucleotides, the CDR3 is TGCAGCGTTGAACCCATCGGGCTAGCGGGAGTAGAGGGCGAGCAGTACTTC. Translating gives CSVEPIGLAGVEGEQYF.

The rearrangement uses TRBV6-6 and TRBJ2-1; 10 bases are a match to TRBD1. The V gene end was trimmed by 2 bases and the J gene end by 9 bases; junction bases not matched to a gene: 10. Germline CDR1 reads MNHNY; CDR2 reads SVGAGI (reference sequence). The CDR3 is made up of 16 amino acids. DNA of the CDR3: TGTGCCAGCAGTTACAGGGGGGGACAGGGGTTCGGTGAGCAGTTCTTC. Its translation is CASSYRGGQGFGEQFF.

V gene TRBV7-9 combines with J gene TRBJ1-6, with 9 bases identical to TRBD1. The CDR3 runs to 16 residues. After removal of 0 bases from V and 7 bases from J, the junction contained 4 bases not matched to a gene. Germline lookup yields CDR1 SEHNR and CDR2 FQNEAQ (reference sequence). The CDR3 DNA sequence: TGTGCCAGCAGCTTAGCGACAGGGGGTAGAAATTCACCCCTCCACTTT. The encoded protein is CASSLATGGRNSPLHF.

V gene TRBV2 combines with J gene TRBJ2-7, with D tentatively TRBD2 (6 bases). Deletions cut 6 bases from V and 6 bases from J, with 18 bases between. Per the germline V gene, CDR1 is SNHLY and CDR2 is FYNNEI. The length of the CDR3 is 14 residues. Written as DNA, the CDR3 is TGTGCCAGCAGGCGAGAGGCAGGAGGGCTCGAGCAGTACTTC. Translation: CASRREAGGLEQYF.

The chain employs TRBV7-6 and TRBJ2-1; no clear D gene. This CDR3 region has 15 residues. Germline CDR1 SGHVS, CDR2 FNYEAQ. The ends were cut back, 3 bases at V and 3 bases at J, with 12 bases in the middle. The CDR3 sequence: CASSFGSNIYNEQFF. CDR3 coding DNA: TGTGCCAGCAGCTTCGGGTCAAACATCTACAATGAGCAGTTCTTC.

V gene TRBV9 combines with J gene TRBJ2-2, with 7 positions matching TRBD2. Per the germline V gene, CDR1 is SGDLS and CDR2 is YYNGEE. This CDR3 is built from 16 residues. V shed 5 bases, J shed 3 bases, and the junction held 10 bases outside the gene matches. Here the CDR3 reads CASSRSLGGYTGELFF. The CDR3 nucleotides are TGTGCCAGCAGTCGTAGCCTGGGGGGGTACACCGGGGAGCTGTTTTTT.

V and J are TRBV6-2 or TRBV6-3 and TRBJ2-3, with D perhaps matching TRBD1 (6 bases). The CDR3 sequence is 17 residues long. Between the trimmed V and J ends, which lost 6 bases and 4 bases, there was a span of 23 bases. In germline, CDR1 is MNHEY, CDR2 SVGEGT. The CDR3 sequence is CASSPLRPSWGPDTQYF. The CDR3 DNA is TGTGCCAGCAGCCCACTTCGCCCGTCTTGGGGGCCAGATACGCAGTATTTT.

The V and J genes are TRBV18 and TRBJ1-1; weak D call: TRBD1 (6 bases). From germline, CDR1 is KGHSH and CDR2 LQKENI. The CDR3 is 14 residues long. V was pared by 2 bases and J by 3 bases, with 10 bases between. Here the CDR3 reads CASSPAGVDTEAFF. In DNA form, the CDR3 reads TGTGCCAGCTCACCAGCAGGGGTCGACACTGAAGCTTTCTTT.

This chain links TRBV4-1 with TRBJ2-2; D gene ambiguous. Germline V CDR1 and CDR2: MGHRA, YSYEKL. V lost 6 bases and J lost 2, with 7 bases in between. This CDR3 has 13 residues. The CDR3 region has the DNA TGCGCCAGCAGTCTAGTAAACACCGGGGAGCTGTTTTTT. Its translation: CASSLVNTGELFF.

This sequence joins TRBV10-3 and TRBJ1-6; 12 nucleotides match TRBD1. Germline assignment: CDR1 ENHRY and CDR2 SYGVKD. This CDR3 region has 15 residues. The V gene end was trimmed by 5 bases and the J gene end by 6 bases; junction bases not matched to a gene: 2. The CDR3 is CAISPGQGANSPLHF. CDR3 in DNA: TGTGCCATCAGTCCGGGACAGGGGGCTAATTCACCCCTCCACTTT.

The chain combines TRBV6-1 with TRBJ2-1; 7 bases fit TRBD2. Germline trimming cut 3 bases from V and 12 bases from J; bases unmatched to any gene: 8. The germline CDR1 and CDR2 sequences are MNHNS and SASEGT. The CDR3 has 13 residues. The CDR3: CASSDRSGGGQFF. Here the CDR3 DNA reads TGTGCCAGCAGTGACCGTAGTGGCGGGGGGCAGTTCTTC.

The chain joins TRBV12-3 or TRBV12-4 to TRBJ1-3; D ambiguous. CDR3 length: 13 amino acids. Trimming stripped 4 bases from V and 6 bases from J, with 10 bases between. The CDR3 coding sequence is TGTGCCAGCAGTTCAGGTTATGAAAACACCATATATTTT. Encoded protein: CASSSGYENTIYF.

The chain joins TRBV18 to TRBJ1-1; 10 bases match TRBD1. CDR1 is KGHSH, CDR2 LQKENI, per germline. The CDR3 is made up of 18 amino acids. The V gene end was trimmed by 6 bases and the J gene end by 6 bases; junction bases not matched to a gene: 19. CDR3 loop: CASSPDRGLGGSIAEAFF. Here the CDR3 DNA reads TGTGCCAGCTCCCCAGACAGGGGGCTTGGAGGGTCTATAGCTGAAGCTTTCTTT.

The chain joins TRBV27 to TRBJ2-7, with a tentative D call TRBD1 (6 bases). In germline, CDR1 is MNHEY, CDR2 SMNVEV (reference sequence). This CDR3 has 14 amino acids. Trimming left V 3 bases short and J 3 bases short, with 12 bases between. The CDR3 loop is CASSLGANHYEQYF. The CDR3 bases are TGTGCCAGCAGTTTGGGGGCTAACCACTACGAGCAGTACTTC.

The CDR3 spells CASTEDSGNTIYF. The CDR3 nucleotides read TGTGCCAGCACAGAGGATTCTGGAAACACCATATATTTT. The chain couples TRBV7-9 to TRBJ1-3; no clear D. CDR1 is SEHNR, CDR2 FQNEAQ, per germline (reference sequence). The CDR3 is made up of 13 amino acids. Trimming shortened V by 7 bases and J by 1 base, and 8 bases separated the two germline ends.

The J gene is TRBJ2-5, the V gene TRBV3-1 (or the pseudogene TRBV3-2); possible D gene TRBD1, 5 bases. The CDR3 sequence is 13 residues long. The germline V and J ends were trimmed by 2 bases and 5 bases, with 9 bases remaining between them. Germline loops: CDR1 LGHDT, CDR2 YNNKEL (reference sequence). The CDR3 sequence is CASSQPGAETQYF. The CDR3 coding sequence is TGTGCCAGCAGCCAACCTGGGGCCGAGACCCAGTACTTC.

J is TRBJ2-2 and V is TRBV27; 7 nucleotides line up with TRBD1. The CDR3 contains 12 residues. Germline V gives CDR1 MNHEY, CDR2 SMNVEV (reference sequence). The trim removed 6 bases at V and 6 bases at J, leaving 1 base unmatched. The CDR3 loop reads CASRRGPGELFF. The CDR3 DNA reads TGTGCCAGCAGAAGGGGGCCCGGGGAGCTGTTTTTT.

CDR3 protein: CATSRDGRSNQPQHF. CDR3 in DNA: TGTGCCACCAGCAGAGATGGGAGAAGCAATCAGCCCCAGCATTTT. The chain employs TRBV15 and TRBJ1-5; D unresolved. Trimming removed 0 bases from V and 1 base from J, with 7 bases in between. CDR1 is LNHNV, CDR2 YYDKDF, per germline (reference sequence). This CDR3 is built from 15 residues.

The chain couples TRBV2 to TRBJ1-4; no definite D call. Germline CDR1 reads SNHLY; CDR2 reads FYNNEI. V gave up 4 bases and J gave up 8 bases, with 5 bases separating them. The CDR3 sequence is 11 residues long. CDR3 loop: CASSVQEKLFF. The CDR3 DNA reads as TGTGCCAGCAGTGTCCAGGAAAAACTGTTTTTT. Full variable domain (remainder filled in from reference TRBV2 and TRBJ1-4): EPEVTQTPSHQVTQMGQEVILRCVPISNHLYFYWYRQILGQKVEFLVSFYNNEISEKSEIFDDQFSVERPDGSNFTLKIRSTKLEDSAMYFCASSVQEKLFFGSGTQLSVL.

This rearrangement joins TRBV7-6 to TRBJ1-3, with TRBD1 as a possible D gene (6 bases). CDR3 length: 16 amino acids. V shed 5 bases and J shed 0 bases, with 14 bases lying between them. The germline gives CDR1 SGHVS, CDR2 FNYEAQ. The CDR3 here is CASSPLQGTSGNTIYF. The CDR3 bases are TGTGCCAGCAGCCCTTTACAGGGCACCTCTGGAAACACCATATATTTT.

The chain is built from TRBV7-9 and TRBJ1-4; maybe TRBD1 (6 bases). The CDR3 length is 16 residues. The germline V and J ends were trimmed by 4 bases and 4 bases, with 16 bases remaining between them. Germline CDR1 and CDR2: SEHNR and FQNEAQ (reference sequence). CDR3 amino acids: CASSSNLQGFNEKLFF. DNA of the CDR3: TGTGCCAGCAGCTCGAACCTCCAGGGGTTTAATGAAAAACTGTTTTTT.

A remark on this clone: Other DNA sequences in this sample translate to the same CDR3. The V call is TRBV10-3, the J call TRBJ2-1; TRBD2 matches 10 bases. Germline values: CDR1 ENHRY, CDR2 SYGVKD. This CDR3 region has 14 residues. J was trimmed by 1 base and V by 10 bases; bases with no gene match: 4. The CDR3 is CATLAGSSYNEQFF. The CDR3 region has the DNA TGTGCCACACTAGCGGGATCGTCCTACAATGAGCAGTTCTTC.

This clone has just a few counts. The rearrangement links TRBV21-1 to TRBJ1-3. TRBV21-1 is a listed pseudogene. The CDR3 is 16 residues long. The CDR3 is CASSKEGGGASDTIYF. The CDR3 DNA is TGTGCCAGCAGCAAAGAGGGAGGGGGGGCTAGTGATACCATATATTTT.

The DNA of the CDR3 is TGTGCCAGCAGCCGCCTCGGACTAGCGGGAGTAAGCTCGGCCGGGGAGCTGTTTTTT. The encoded protein is CASSRLGLAGVSSAGELFF. V gene TRBV5-4 combines with J gene TRBJ2-2; 13 bases align to TRBD2. The CDR3 runs 19 residues. The V gene's germline CDR1 is SGHNT and CDR2 YYREEE (reference sequence). The trim removed 4 bases at V and 6 bases at J, leaving 15 bases unmatched.

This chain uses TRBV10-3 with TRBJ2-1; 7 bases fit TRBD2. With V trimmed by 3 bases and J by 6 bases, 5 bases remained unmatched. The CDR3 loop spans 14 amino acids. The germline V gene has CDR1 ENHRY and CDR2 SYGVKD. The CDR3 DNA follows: TGTGCCATCAGTGAAGGCGGGAGCGGCAATGAGCAGTTCTTC. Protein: CAISEGGSGNEQFF.

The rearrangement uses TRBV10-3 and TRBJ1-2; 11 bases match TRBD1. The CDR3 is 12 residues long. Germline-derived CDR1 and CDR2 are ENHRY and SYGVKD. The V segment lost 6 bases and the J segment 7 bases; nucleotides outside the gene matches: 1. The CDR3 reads CAISGQGAGYTF. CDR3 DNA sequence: TGTGCCATCAGCGGACAGGGGGCTGGCTACACCTTC.

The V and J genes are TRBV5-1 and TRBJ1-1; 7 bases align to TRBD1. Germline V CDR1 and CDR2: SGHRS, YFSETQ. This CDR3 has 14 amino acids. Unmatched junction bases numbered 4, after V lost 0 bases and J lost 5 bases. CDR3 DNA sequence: TGCGCCAGCAGCTTGGCAGGGGGAGGAACTGAAGCTTTCTTT. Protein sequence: CASSLAGGGTEAFF.

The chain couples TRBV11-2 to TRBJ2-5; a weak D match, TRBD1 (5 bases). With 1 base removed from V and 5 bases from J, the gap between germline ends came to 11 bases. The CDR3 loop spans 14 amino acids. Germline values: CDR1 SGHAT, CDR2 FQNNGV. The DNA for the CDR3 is TGTGCCAGCAGCTTAGGGGGCAGTCTGGAGACCCAGTACTTC. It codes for CASSLGGSLETQYF.